This entry is about one TCR beta chain. Which antigen it targets is not known. No qualities accompany the bases; no much larger clone lies one base away. These data come from a study of PD-1 blockade in classical Hodgkin lymphoma (dated by TCRdb to 2020 to 2021). Regarding the research as a whole: Nivolumab dosing was 3 mg/kg intravenously every 2 weeks, continuing until either disease progression or unacceptable toxicity. To define a peripheral blood immune signature of response to PD-1 blockade in classical Hodgkin lymphoma, the study combined TCR beta sequencing with CyTOF. General conclusions and limits of the study: By C4D1, a significant rise was seen in CD4+ TCR diversity but not in CD8+ TCR diversity (p=0.0027 vs p=0.16), and the rise was most apparent among complete responders (p=0.02). Baseline TCR diversity was reported to be lower in newly diagnosed patients than in healthy donors, and even lower in relapsed/refractory patients. Baseline diversity similar to that of newly diagnosed patients was observed in trial patients achieving complete response, whereas significantly lower diversity was observed in partial responders and progressors. Patients starting nivolumab less than 1 year after ASCT had lower diversity and were excluded from later analyses to avoid confounding by immune reconstitution. The study was restricted to a single clinical trial cohort, and the causes of repertoire differences, possibly disease activity or prior therapy, were left undefined.

The time point label on this specimen signifies: cycle 1 day 1 (C1D1), immediately before nivolumab initiation. All trial patients had relapsed after autologous stem cell transplantation, with cohorts A, B and C differing in prior brentuximab vedotin exposure. The trial cohort comprised some 60 patients with relapsed/refractory classical Hodgkin lymphoma whose best overall responses were complete response, partial response or progressive disease. Single-agent nivolumab was administered to trial patients in the multi-cohort phase II CheckMate 205 trial. An independent review committee assessed best overall response by applying the 2007 International Working Group response criteria. Trial PBMCs were collected just before the start of nivolumab (C1D1) and during therapy at cycle 2 day 1 and cycle 4 day 1. Peripheral blood was collected in 8 mL Vacutainer Cell Preparation Tubes, from which PBMCs were isolated by centrifugation and then cryopreserved.

Genomic DNA was extracted with the Qiagen DNeasy kit from unsorted PBMCs and from negatively selected CD4+ and CD8+ fractions. Using primers that anneal to V and J segments, immunoSEQ multiplex PCR amplified the TCR beta CDR3 regions. A synthetic immune receptor repertoire was used to minimize amplification bias, and remaining bias was computationally removed after sequencing. On the authors' methods: Custom Python scripts were used to quantify repertoire diversity as the Shannon entropy index. Unsorted, CD4+ and CD8+ repertoires were examined separately, except in combined analyses, for which CD4+ and CD8+ sequences were merged in silico. A clone counted as expanded when the clone's frequency after treatment rose at least 2-fold relative to C1D1, and clones undetected at baseline were given a pseudocount of 0.5. Singleton clones were defined as clones with 0 or 1 copy at C1D1, and non-singleton clones were defined as clones with 2 or more copies. Clones expanded in unsorted samples were annotated as CD4+, CD8+ or unknown by matching protein sequences in sorted samples from the same patient. Wilcoxon tests were applied to paired samples to test diversity changes from C1D1 to C4D1. TCRdb re-hosts the immuneACCESS table, in-frame sequences only. Its copies lack some clones; in the studies checked, an unresolved V gene accounts for under half of them, and the cause for the rest is not known. V, J and clone size derive from that table, while D and trimming were established from the DNA sequence. The sample data list almost 100,000 clones, and approximately 92% of these were observed just once. The leading ten clones occupy about 2.8% of the sample.

A distance of 18 bases separates the germline ends of V and J, which lose 5 bases and 7 bases respectively. Reading from cysteine to phenylalanine, the CDR3 counts 15 amino acids. Only the CDR3 DNA is retained, 45 bases long and in frame from the first base. As encoded in the germline V gene, CDR1 is WSHSY while CDR2 is SAAADI. The material was peripheral blood mononuclear cells (PBMCs), obtained at baseline. In this chain, TRBV10-2 is recombined with TRBJ2-1; the D call is possibly TRBD1 or TRBD2, each sharing 5 bases. This receptor was identified in a human donor with classical Hodgkin lymphoma. The CDR3 in this case is CASSPLLAKGNEQFF. In nucleotides, the sequence is TGCGCCAGCAGTCCACTTCTAGCTAAGGGGAATGAGCAGTTCTTC.